This TCR beta chain is from a study of identical twins. MiXCR, applied by TCRdb to the 5' RACE reads, yields one record per CDR3 protein. The table has approximately 190,000 distinct CDR3 sequences, approximately 16% seen once. V was trimmed by 5 bases and J by 0 bases, leaving 13 bases between them. The CDR3 runs 14 residues. The germline V gene encodes CDR1 DFQATT and CDR2 SNEGSKA (reference sequence). These data also featured in a second study, about T cells expressing NK-cell markers. That work states: Six or seven donors had dominant NKG2C+ clonotypes that comprised about 1.0-7.5% of their CD8+ T cells. These clonotypes, the leaders elsewhere, also led the CD3+CD56-NKG2C+ fraction in a handful of donors.

The sequence was obtained from a young woman in good health. This chain links TRBV20-1 with TRBJ1-1, with D unclear. The specimen was CD8+ T cells sorted from blood. CDR3 nucleotide sequence: TGCAGTGCTGCCCCCCGGACGGTGAACACTGAAGCTTTCTTT. This codes for CSAAPRTVNTEAFF.